This T cell receptor beta chain originates from a study of T cell changes during pregnancy in multiple sclerosis. V shed 2 bases and J shed 8 bases, with 13 bases lying between them. This CDR3 is 13 amino acids long. From germline, CDR1 is SGHRS and CDR2 YFSETQ. Sequencing was performed with immunoSEQ multiplex PCR; in TCRdb, only in-frame clones are kept and a portion is missing. The sample consists of approximately 60,000 clones, just over 90% of them appearing once. The chain carries TRBV5-1 and TRBJ1-2; D possibly corresponds to TRBD1 (6 bases). Source: peripheral blood, taken in the second trimester of pregnancy. The source of this sequence is a female donor with multiple sclerosis, enrolled in a pregnancy study. The DNA for the CDR3 is TGCGCCAGCAGCTTCACAGGGATGAGGGGCTACACCTTC. Its protein is CASSFTGMRGYTF.